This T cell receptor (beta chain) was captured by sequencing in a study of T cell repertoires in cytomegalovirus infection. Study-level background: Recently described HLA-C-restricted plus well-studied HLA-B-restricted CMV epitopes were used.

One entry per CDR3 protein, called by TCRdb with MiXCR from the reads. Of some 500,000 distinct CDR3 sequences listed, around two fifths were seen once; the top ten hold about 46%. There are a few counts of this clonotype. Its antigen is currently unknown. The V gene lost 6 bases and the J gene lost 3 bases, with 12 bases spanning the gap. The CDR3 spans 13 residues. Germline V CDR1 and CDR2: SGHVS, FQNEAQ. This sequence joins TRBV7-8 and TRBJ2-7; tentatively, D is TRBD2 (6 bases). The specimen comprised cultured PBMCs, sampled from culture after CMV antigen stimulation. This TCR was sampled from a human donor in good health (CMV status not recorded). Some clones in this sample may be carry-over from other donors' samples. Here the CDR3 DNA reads TGTGCCAGCAGAATCCTCGGGGGCTACGAGCAGTACTTC. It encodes CASRILGGYEQYF.